The 13 T cell receptor beta chains reported below all come from one sample, sequenced in a study of T cell clonality in common variable immunodeficiency. Method: immunoSEQ multiplex PCR; TCRdb's copy keeps in-frame clones and lacks some. The sample contains approximately 50,000 clones, none occurring once; about 2% lies in the top ten. The sample consisted of peripheral blood mononuclear cells. The receptors here all came from a person between 18 and 70 years old in good health.

This clone was seen many times. The read ends 3 residues before the CDR3 terminus; that terminus is restored from the germline J gene. The V and J genes are TRBV19 and TRBJ2-5; 10 positions agree with TRBD1. CDR3 size: 15 residues. Losses at the gene ends were 3 bases for V and 5 bases for J; bases not matched to a gene: 6. Germline V gene sequence: CDR1 LNHDA, CDR2 SQIVND (reference sequence). The CDR3 loop reads CASSIGQGGVETQYF. Partial CDR3 DNA: TGTGCCAGTAGTATCGGACAGGGGGGTGTGGAGACC.

This clone was detected many times. Read sequence stops 3 residues before the CDR3 end, and the germline J gene provides the missing end. V is TRBV6-1 and J is TRBJ2-7; 7 bases line up with TRBD1. J gave up 4 bases and V 4 bases, and 1 base lay outside the gene matches. The germline CDR1 and CDR2 sequences are MNHNS and SASEGT. The CDR3 totals 12 residues. CDR3 loop: CASSGQGYEQYF. Incomplete CDR3 DNA: TGTGCCAGCAGTGGACAGGGTTACGAG.

This clone was seen a handful of times. This chain's CDR3 is CASSKTSGGVNEQFF. CDR3 bases read: TGTGCCAGCAGCAAGACTAGCGGGGGGGTCAATGAG. The rearrangement uses TRBV7-2 and TRBJ2-1; 14 bases align to TRBD2. The read ends 3 residues before the CDR3 terminus; that terminus is restored from the germline J gene. Trimming removed 5 bases from V and 6 bases from J; junction bases left unmatched: 3. Germline lookup yields CDR1 SGHTA and CDR2 FQGNSA. The CDR3 spans 15 residues.

In regard to this clone: The read ends 3 residues before the CDR3 terminus; that terminus is restored from the germline J gene. This rearrangement joins TRBV30 to TRBJ2-5; 10 positions agree with TRBD2. Germline CDR1 GTSNPN, CDR2 SVGIG (reference sequence). J gave up 7 bases and V 1 base, and 6 bases lay outside the gene matches. CDR3 size: 14 residues. The sequenced CDR3 bases are TGTGCCTGGAGTGAAGGACTAGCGGTTGGGACC. Protein: CAWSEGLAVGT. The CDR3, in full, reads CAWSEGLAVGTQYF. The whole variable domain, filled in from reference TRBV30 and TRBJ2-5, reads SQTIHQWPATLVQPVGSPLSLECTVEGTSNPNLYWYRQAAGRGLQLLFYSVGIGQISSEVPQNLSASRPQDRQFILSSKKLLLSDSGFYLCAWSEGLAVGTQYFGPGTRLLVL.

This clone has only a few counts. The CDR3 end is not reached by the read, which stops 3 residues before it; the germline J gene fills it in. The chain couples TRBV6-1 to TRBJ2-2, with D perhaps matching TRBD2 (5 bases). The CDR3 totals 14 residues. V shed 2 bases and J shed 3 bases, with 7 bases lying between them. The V gene's germline CDR1 is MNHNS and CDR2 SASEGT. CDR3 DNA (partial): TGTGCCAGCAGTGAATCCGGGGACACCGGGGAG. Residues: CASSESGDTGE. The full CDR3 protein reads CASSESGDTGELFF.

This clone was observed a handful of times. The read gets to within 3 residues of the CDR3 end, and the germline J gene fills in the rest. The genes are TRBV5-1 and TRBJ1-2; TRBD1 aligns across 10 bases. The trim removed 1 base at V and 7 bases at J, leaving 25 bases unmatched. The germline V gene encodes CDR1 SGHRS and CDR2 YFSETQ. The CDR3 is 21 amino acids. Here the CDR3 reads CASSLPPNIVGTGAVNLGYTF. CDR3 DNA (partial): TGCGCCAGCAGCTTGCCTCCAAACATTGTGGGGACAGGGGCTGTAAACCTTGGC.

This clone was seen many times. Coverage ceases 3 residues before the CDR3 finishes, and the germline J gene fills in the end. The chain recombines TRBV30 with TRBJ2-7, with 9 bases that match TRBD1. This CDR3 has 13 amino acids. Trimming took 2 bases from V and 4 from J; bases not matched to a gene: 3. Looked up from germline, CDR1 is GTSNPN and CDR2 is SVGIG (reference sequence). The CDR3 here is CAWSNGQGYEQYF. The covered CDR3 bases are TGTGCCTGGAGTAACGGACAGGGGTACGAG.

The sample holds many counts of this clone. The read ends 3 residues before the CDR3 terminus; that terminus is restored from the germline J gene. The gene calls are TRBV2 and TRBJ2-3; TRBD2 matches at 10 bases. Germline V CDR1 and CDR2: SNHLY, FYNNEI. This CDR3 has 12 residues. V dropped 6 bases and J dropped 6; count of bases not matched to a gene: 0. CDR3 loop: CASRTSGDTQYF. Incomplete CDR3 DNA: TGTGCCAGCAGGACTAGCGGGGATACG.

Regarding this clone: The CDR3 goes on 3 residues after the read ends, and that part is filled in from the germline J gene. V usage is TRBV7-8 and J usage is TRBJ1-5, with D possibly matching TRBD1 (5 bases). Germline V gene sequence: CDR1 SGHVS, CDR2 FQNEAQ. CDR3 size: 17 residues. Deletions cut 5 bases from V and 0 bases from J, with 17 bases between. The sequenced CDR3 bases are TGTGCCAGCAGCCCCGGGACTCTGACTTATAGCAATCAGCCC. It encodes CASSPGTLTYSNQP. The whole CDR3 sequence reads CASSPGTLTYSNQPQHF.

This clone was recorded at least ten times. The sequenced fragment ends 3 residues before the CDR3 boundary, so the rest is inferred from the germline J gene. The chain is built from TRBV20-1 and TRBJ2-7; D remains unclear. Germline V gene data show CDR1 as DFQATT and CDR2 as SNEGSKA (reference sequence). The CDR3 totals 13 residues. V was cut by 8 bases and J by 0 bases, with 14 bases left in between. The CDR3 reads CSQPGAHSYEQYF. CDR3 DNA (partial): TGCAGTCAACCCGGTGCCCACTCCTACGAG.

In its sample, this clone was seen a few times. The read terminates 3 residues ahead of where the CDR3 ends, so the germline J gene completes it. The gene calls are TRBV11-3 and TRBJ2-1; 7 bases are shared with TRBD2. The J segment lost 8 bases and the V segment lost 3 bases, leaving 4 bases of the junction unmatched. Germline assignment: CDR1 SGHNT and CDR2 YENEEA. This CDR3 spans 13 amino acids. The CDR3: CASSLSGGDEQFF. CDR3 bases read: TGTGCCAGCAGCTTGTCGGGGGGTGATGAG.

The CDR3 loop reads CASSFGTGGGNQPQHF. The part of the CDR3 DNA that was read is TGTGCCAGCAGCTTCGGGACAGGGGGTGGCAATCAGCCC. The rearrangement uses TRBV7-6 and TRBJ1-5, with 11 bases identical to TRBD1. The read falls 3 residues short of the CDR3 end, and the missing part is taken from the germline J gene. The CDR3 runs 16 residues. Looked up from germline, CDR1 is SGHVS and CDR2 is FNYEAQ. V trimming: 3 bases; J trimming: 2 bases; junction bases outside the gene matches: 3.

The table lists this clone with a few counts. The read ends 3 residues early relative to the CDR3; the germline J gene fills the gap. V gene TRBV2 combines with J gene TRBJ2-1; the match to TRBD2 covers 7 bases. With V trimmed by 8 bases and J by 0 bases, 10 bases remained unmatched. From germline, CDR1 is SNHLY and CDR2 FYNNEI. The CDR3 sequence is 16 residues long. The CDR3 is CASGALAVISYNEQFF. The part of the CDR3 DNA that was read is TGTGCCAGCGGGGCTCTAGCGGTGATCTCCTACAATGAG. Full variable domain (rest looked up from reference TRBV2 and TRBJ2-1): EPEVTQTPSHQVTQMGQEVILRCVPISNHLYFYWYRQILGQKVEFLVSFYNNEISEKSEIFDDQFSVERPDGSNFTLKIRSTKLEDSAMYFCASGALAVISYNEQFFGPGTRLTVL.